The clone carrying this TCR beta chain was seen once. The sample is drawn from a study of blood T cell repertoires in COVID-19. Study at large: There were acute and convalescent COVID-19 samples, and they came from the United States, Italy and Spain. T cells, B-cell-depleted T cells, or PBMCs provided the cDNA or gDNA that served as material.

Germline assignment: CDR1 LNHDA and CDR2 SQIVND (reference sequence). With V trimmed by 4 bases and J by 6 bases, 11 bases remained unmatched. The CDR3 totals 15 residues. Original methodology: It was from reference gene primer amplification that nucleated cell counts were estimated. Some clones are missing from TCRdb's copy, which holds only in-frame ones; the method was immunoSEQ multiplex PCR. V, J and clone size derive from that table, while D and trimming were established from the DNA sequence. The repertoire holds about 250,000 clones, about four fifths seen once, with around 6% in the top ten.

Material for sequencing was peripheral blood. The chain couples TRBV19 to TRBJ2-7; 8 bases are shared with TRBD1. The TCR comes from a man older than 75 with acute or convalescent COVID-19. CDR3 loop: CASSTGTGRFSEQYF. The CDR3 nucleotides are TGTGCCAGTAGTACCGGGACAGGTAGATTCTCCGAGCAGTACTTC.